This T cell receptor beta chain derives from a study of beta chain features in type 1 diabetes. This clone occurred a few times. Antigen: not known. General observations from the study: TCRB CDR3s were moderately but significantly shorter in Type 1 diabetes patients in all four CD4+ subsets.

The entirety of the isolated RNA underwent reverse transcription, so expressed TCRB transcripts were sequenced. Some clones are missing from TCRdb's copy, which holds only in-frame ones; the method was immunoSEQ multiplex PCR. The sample lists nearly 250,000 clones, roughly 13% occurring once. In total, each donor contributed a single heparinised blood draw that averaged roughly 100 mL. Germline CDR1 reads SGHDN; CDR2 reads FVKESK. V lost 6 bases, J lost 2 bases, and 13 bases lay in between. The CDR3 spans 15 residues. The sequence derives from a woman in her thirties or forties in good health. The chain combines TRBV14 with TRBJ2-2; D ambiguous. The sequencing sample was made of naive CD4+ T cells from blood. The CDR3 spells CASRPDTYNTGELFF. The CDR3 bases are TGTGCCAGCAGGCCCGACACCTACAACACCGGGGAGCTGTTTTTT.